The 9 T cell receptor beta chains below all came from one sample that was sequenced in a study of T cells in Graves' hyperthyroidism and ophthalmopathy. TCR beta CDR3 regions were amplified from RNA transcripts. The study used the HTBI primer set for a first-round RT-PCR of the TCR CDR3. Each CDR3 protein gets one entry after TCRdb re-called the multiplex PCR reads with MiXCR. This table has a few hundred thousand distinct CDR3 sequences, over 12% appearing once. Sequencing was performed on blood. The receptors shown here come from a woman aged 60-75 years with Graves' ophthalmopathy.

The CDR3 is CASSHSIPPDTQYF. In nucleotides, the CDR3 is TGTGCCAGCAGTCATTCGATCCCCCCAGATACGCAGTATTTT. This sequence joins TRBV27 and TRBJ2-3; D gene uncertain. The V and J ends lost 5 bases and 4 bases respectively, with 13 bases between them. This CDR3 has 14 residues. Germline values: CDR1 MNHEY, CDR2 SMNVEV (reference sequence).

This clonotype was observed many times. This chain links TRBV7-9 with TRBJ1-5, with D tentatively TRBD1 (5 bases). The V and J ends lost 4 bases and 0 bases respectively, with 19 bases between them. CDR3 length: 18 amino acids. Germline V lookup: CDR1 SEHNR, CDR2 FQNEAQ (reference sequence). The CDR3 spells CASSSAPTGAYSNQPQHF. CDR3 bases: TGTGCCAGCAGCTCGGCCCCCACAGGAGCTTATAGCAATCAGCCCCAGCATTTT.

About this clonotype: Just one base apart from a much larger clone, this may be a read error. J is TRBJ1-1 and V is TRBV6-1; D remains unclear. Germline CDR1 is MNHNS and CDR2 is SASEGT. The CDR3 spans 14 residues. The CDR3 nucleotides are TGTGCCAGCGGCGAGGCGGGGTTGAACACTGAAGCTCTCTTT. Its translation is CASGEAGLNTEALF.

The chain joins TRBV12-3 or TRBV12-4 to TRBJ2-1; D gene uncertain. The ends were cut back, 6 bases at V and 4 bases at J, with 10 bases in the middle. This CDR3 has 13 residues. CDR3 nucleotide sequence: TGTGCCAGCAGGCTCTCCCGGTACAATGAGCAGTTCTTC. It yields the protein CASRLSRYNEQFF.

CDR3 loop: CSDPANTGELFF. CDR3 sequence (DNA): TGCAGCGATCCGGCTAACACCGGGGAGCTGTTTTTT. The genes are TRBV29-1 and TRBJ2-2; D unclear. Trimming cost V 7 bases and J 2 bases, with 8 bases left between them. CDR3 size: 12 residues. Germline V gives CDR1 SQVTM, CDR2 ANQGSEA.

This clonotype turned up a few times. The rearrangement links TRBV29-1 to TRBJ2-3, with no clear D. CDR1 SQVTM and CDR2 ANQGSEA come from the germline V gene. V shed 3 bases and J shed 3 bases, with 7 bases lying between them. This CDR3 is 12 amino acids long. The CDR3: CSVEGSTDTQYF. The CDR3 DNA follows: TGCAGCGTTGAGGGATCAACAGATACGCAGTATTTT.

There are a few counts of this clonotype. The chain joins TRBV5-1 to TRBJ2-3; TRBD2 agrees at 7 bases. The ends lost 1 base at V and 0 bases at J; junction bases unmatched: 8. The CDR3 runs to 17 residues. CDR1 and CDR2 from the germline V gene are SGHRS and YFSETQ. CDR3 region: CASSLRSSGASTDTQYF. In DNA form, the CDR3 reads TGCGCCAGCAGCTTGAGGTCTAGCGGAGCTAGCACAGATACGCAGTATTTT. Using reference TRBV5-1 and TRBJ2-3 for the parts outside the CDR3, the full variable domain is KAGVTQTPRYLIKTRGQQVTLSCSPISGHRSVSWYQQTPGQGLQFLFEYFSETQRNKGNFPGRFSGRQFSNSRSEMNVSTLELGDSALYLCASSLRSSGASTDTQYFGPGTRLTVL.

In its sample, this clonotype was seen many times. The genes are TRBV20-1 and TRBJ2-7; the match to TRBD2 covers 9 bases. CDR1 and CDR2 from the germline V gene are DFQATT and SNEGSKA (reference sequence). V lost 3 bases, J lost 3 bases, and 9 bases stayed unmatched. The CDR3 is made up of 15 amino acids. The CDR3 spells CSASRLAGLDYEQYF. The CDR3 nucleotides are TGCAGTGCTAGTAGGCTAGCGGGACTCGACTACGAGCAGTACTTC.

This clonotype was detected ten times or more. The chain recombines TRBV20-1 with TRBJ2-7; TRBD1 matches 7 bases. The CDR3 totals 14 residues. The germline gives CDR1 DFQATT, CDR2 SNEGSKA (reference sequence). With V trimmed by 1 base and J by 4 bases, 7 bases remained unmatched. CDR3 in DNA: TGCAGTGCTAGAGCCTTGACAGGGATGTACGAGCAGTACTTC. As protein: CSARALTGMYEQYF.